Listed below are T cell receptor beta chains from one sample, sequenced in a study of cytomegalovirus exposure and HLA in healthy donors. Clones were read by immunoSEQ multiplex PCR, and TCRdb kept only the in-frame ones, dropping some. The repertoire includes 150,000 to 200,000 clones, over 70% of them detected once, and around 3% sits in the top ten. Material for sequencing was PBMCs. The receptors here all came from a woman in her forties or fifties in good health and CMV-seropositive. The CDR3 runs from the conserved cysteine through the conserved F or W. D genes are given only for firm matches. Clone size is given for some rows only: seen once, a few or many times, or a class if the clone is expanded.

16	NA	TRBV2	TRBJ1-2	NA	CASSGVRHRISDGYTF	TGTGCCAGCAGTGGGGTAAGACACCGCATATCAGATGGCTACACCTTC
16	NA	TRBV5-6	TRBJ1-6	TRBD1	CASSLGRGLVNSPLHF	TGTGCCAGCAGCTTGGGCAGGGGGCTAGTAAATTCACCCCTCCACTTT
20	NA	TRBV6-1	TRBJ1-6	TRBD1	CASSEWAGQAGFLYNSPLHF	TGTGCCAGCAGTGAATGGGCGGGACAGGCTGGATTCCTTTATAATTCACCCCTCCACTTT
13	NA	TRBV5-1	TRBJ1-2	NA	CASSSDTGYGYTF	TGCGCCAGCAGCTCGGACACCGGCTATGGCTACACCTTC
15	few	TRBV6-6	TRBJ2-3	NA	CASSILEGGTDTQYF	TGTGCCAGCAGTATCCTTGAGGGGGGCACAGATACGCAGTATTTT
16	NA	TRBV2	TRBJ1-5	NA	CASSEVDWRYNQPQHF	TGTGCCAGCAGTGAGGTCGACTGGAGATACAATCAGCCCCAGCATTTT
14	NA	TRBV27	TRBJ1-1	NA	CASRRLPANTEAFF	TGTGCCAGCAGACGGTTGCCCGCGAACACTGAAGCTTTCTTT
14	NA	TRBV18	TRBJ2-1	NA	CASSPTASYNEQFF	TGTGCCAGCTCACCGACAGCCTCCTACAATGAGCAGTTCTTC
13	NA	TRBV2	TRBJ1-2	NA	CASSRTANYGYTF	TGTGCCAGCAGTAGGACAGCCAACTATGGCTACACCTTC
14	NA	TRBV2	TRBJ1-2	NA	CASTDIQGSYGYTF	TGTGCCAGCACTGACATCCAGGGGAGTTATGGCTACACCTTC
13	NA	TRBV10-3	TRBJ2-3	NA	CAISGGWTDTQYF	TGTGCCATCAGCGGGGGATGGACAGATACGCAGTATTTT
14	NA	TRBV5-1	TRBJ1-6	TRBD1	CASGSGTGDSPLHF	TGCGCCAGCGGTTCCGGGACAGGGGATTCACCCCTCCACTTT
15	NA	TRBV12-5	TRBJ2-2	TRBD1	CASGEGQGDAGELFF	TGTGCTAGTGGGGAGGGACAGGGGGACGCCGGGGAGCTGTTTTTT
17	once	TRBV19	TRBJ1-5	NA	CASSIPLTRGLNQPQHF	TGTGCCAGTAGTATCCCATTAACCCGCGGGTTGAATCAGCCCCAGCATTTT
15	NA	TRBV4-1	TRBJ2-5	NA	CASSYREEREETQYF	TGCGCCAGCAGCTATCGTGAGGAGCGCGAGGAGACCCAGTACTTC
15	NA	TRBV6-1	TRBJ2-3	TRBD1	CASSEGTTGLDTQYF	TGTGCCAGCAGTGAAGGAACGACAGGGTTAGATACGCAGTATTTT
16	NA	TRBV2	TRBJ2-3	TRBD1	CASSPRTGQSTDTQYF	TGTGCCAGCAGCCCCCGGACAGGGCAAAGCACAGATACGCAGTATTTT
14	few	TRBV10-3	TRBJ2-5	TRBD1	CAISTTGGRETQYF	TGTGCCATCAGCACGACAGGGGGCCGAGAGACCCAGTACTTC
14	NA	TRBV9	TRBJ1-3	TRBD1	CASSVDRAGNTIYF	TGTGCCAGCAGCGTGGACAGGGCTGGAAACACCATATATTTT
16	NA	TRBV5-4	TRBJ1-4	NA	CASSLTPRGSVEKLFF	TGTGCCAGCAGCTTGACTCCCCGAGGCTCAGTTGAAAAACTGTTTTTT
17	NA	TRBV9	TRBJ2-1	NA	CASSTRPYGQTYNEQFF	TGTGCCAGCAGCACGCGCCCCTATGGGCAGACATACAATGAGCAGTTCTTC
17	NA	TRBV7-9	TRBJ1-1	NA	CASSSDPTVLMNTEAFF	TGTGCCAGCAGCTCAGATCCCACAGTCCTCATGAACACTGAAGCTTTCTTT
14	NA	TRBV10-3	TRBJ2-3	NA	CAISETGLTDTQYF	TGTGCCATCAGTGAGACGGGGTTAACAGATACGCAGTATTTT
13	few	TRBV6-1	TRBJ1-1	NA	CASSLQRNTEAFF	TGTGCCAGCAGCCTCCAGCGGAACACTGAAGCTTTCTTT
17	NA	TRBV10-3	TRBJ2-6	NA	CAISQGLTGSGANVLTF	TGTGCCATCAGTCAGGGGCTAACGGGTTCTGGGGCCAACGTCCTGACTTTC
14	NA	TRBV29-1	TRBJ2-3	TRBD1	CSAGAGQGSDTQYF	TGCAGCGCCGGGGCGGGACAGGGGTCAGATACGCAGTATTTT
18	NA	TRBV4-1	TRBJ2-1	TRBD2	CASSERPTSGSSYNEQFF	TGCGCCAGCAGCGAACGACCAACTAGCGGCAGCTCCTACAATGAGCAGTTCTTC
14	NA	TRBV7-2	TRBJ2-7	TRBD1	CASSRGQSSYEQYF	TGTGCCAGCTCCAGGGGGCAAAGTAGCTACGAGCAGTACTTC
15	NA	TRBV13	TRBJ2-3	NA	CASSLGGGATDTQYF	TGTGCCAGCAGCTTAGGTGGGGGGGCCACAGATACGCAGTATTTT
12	NA	TRBV6-5	TRBJ2-7	NA	CASRSGEFEQYF	TGTGCCAGCAGGTCAGGGGAATTCGAGCAGTACTTC
17	NA	TRBV18	TRBJ1-4	NA	CASSPEVRRQFNEKLFF	TGTGCCAGCTCACCCGAGGTCAGGAGACAGTTTAATGAAAAACTGTTTTTT
16	NA	TRBV5-6	TRBJ1-5	NA	CASSLWADYSNQPQHF	TGTGCCAGCAGCTTGTGGGCAGATTACAGCAATCAGCCCCAGCATTTT
12	NA	TRBV7-9	TRBJ1-2	TRBD1	CASSAQGALTTF	TGTGCCAGCAGCGCACAGGGGGCGCTTACTACCTTC
16	NA	TRBV27	TRBJ2-2	NA	CASSWQLGEYTGELFF	TGTGCCAGCAGTTGGCAGCTGGGAGAATACACCGGGGAGCTGTTTTTT
15	NA	TRBV11-2	TRBJ2-5	TRBD2	CASAGDSSGVETQYF	TGTGCCAGCGCGGGGGATAGCTCGGGAGTGGAGACCCAGTACTTC
14	NA	TRBV5-1	TRBJ1-3	NA	CASSAAGTGNTIYF	TGCGCCAGCAGCGCCGCAGGGACTGGAAACACCATATATTTT
15	NA	TRBV5-6	TRBJ2-1	NA	CASSLGGTSYNEQFF	TGTGCCAGCAGCTTGGGGGGGACATCCTACAATGAGCAGTTCTTC